This entry is about one T cell receptor (beta chain). The antigen is undetermined. The record originates from a study of CD8 T cells in ankylosing spondylitis. TCRdb reprocessed the 5' RACE reads with MiXCR, giving one entry per CDR3 protein. The sample includes approximately 500,000 distinct CDR3 sequences, approximately 11% of them seen just once. Study results and caveats: A TCR beta motif made of several highly homologous variants seemed typical of ankylosing spondylitis blood.

CDR1 is DFQATT, CDR2 SNEGSKA, per germline (reference sequence). V dropped 6 bases and J dropped 2; count of bases not matched to a gene: 17. This CDR3 is built from 19 residues. This sequence originates from a male donor with ankylosing spondylitis. The sequencing sample was made of blood, either unsorted or a sorted T cell fraction (not recorded which). The chain links TRBV20-1 to TRBJ2-2; TRBD1 matches 11 bases. Written as DNA, the CDR3 is TGCAGTGCCAGCCGGGACAGGGGGTTGAGCGGGAGAAACACCGGGGAGCTGTTTTTT. It specifies CSASRDRGLSGRNTGELFF.